This entry lists 24 T cell receptor beta chains sequenced from one sample in a study of CD8 T cells in Susac syndrome. The authors reverse transcribed 0.5 to 1 ug RNA with random hexamers. TCRdb reprocessed the immunoSEQ multiplex PCR reads via MiXCR and lists one record per CDR3 protein. The sample lists about 200,000 distinct CDR3 sequences; around 93% were seen once. Sequences were obtained from CD4+ T cells from PBMCs. The receptors stem from a human donor with multiple sclerosis.

CDR3 loop: CSAYFRDPTEAFF. In DNA form, the CDR3 reads TGCAGTGCTTATTTCCGGGACCCCACTGAAGCTTTCTTT. The chain couples TRBV20-1 to TRBJ1-1, with a possible D match to TRBD1 (5 bases). Trimming stripped 5 bases from V and 4 bases from J, with 14 bases between. Germline CDR1 reads DFQATT; CDR2 reads SNEGSKA (reference sequence). The length of the CDR3 is 13 residues.

This chain uses TRBV5-4 with TRBJ2-7; 9 bases are shared with TRBD1. Germline-derived CDR1 and CDR2 are SGHNT and YYREEE (reference sequence). V dropped 5 bases and J dropped 5; count of bases not matched to a gene: 8. The CDR3 consists of 14 residues. The DNA for the CDR3 is TGTGCCAGCAGATTACAGGGGGCCACCCACGAGCAGTACGTC. This gives the protein CASRLQGATHEQYV.

The V and J genes are TRBV3-1 and TRBJ1-1; weak D call: TRBD1 (6 bases). The CDR3 has 16 amino acids. Trimming stripped 1 base from V and 1 base from J, with 13 bases between. Germline CDR1 and CDR2: LGHDT and YNNKEL (reference sequence). The CDR3 reads CASSQAGVLPNTEAFF. DNA of the CDR3: TGTGCCAGCAGCCAAGCAGGGGTCCTACCGAACACTGAAGCTTTCTTT.

Remarks on this clonotype: An end of the junction does not agree with germline; a read error may underlie this. V and J are TRBV10-3 and TRBJ1-1; TRBD1 matches 7 bases. CDR1 and CDR2 from the germline V gene are ENHRY and SYGVKD. The CDR3 sequence is 11 residues long. CDR3 bases: TGTGCCATCAGTGAGTCGACAGGGTACCGTTTT. Its translation is CAISESTGYRF.

The chain recombines TRBV12-3 or TRBV12-4 with TRBJ1-5; D not certain. This CDR3 is 15 amino acids long. V lost 1 base and J 7 bases, leaving 14 bases between the germline ends. CDR3 bases: TGTGCCAGCAGTTTAGTAGGGCCTTCGGGGCAGCCCCAGCATTTT. Residues: CASSLVGPSGQPQHF.

V usage is TRBV5-4 and J usage is TRBJ2-7; perhaps TRBD1 as D (6 bases). Trimming cost V 4 bases and J 2 bases, with 13 bases left between them. Germline V gives CDR1 SGHNT, CDR2 YYREEE (reference sequence). The CDR3 consists of 14 residues. CDR3 in DNA: TGTGCCAGCAGCCCGGACAGAGGTACCTACGAGCAGTACTTC. Protein: CASSPDRGTYEQYF.

The chain uses TRBV5-4 and TRBJ2-1; no definite D call. V lost 0 bases and J lost 0, with 10 bases in between. Germline V gene lookup returns CDR1 SGHNT and CDR2 YYREEE (reference sequence). The CDR3 has 16 residues. DNA of the CDR3: TGTGCCAGCAGCTTGGAGGCACCGAGCTCCTACAATGAGCAGTTCTTC. The encoded protein is CASSLEAPSSYNEQFF.

J is TRBJ1-1 and V is TRBV30; possibly TRBD1 for D (5 bases). The CDR3 runs to 12 residues. Between the trimmed V and J ends, which lost 6 bases and 10 bases, there was a span of 18 bases. The germline CDR1 and CDR2 sequences are GTSNPN and SVGIG (reference sequence). In nucleotides, the CDR3 is TGTGCCTGCGGAGCAGGGAGATGGGCAGCTTTCTTT. Translation: CACGAGRWAAFF.

The CDR3, as DNA: TGCAGTGCTAGAGTACCGGGGGGGACGGTAGAGACCCAGTACTTC. Amino acids: CSARVPGGTVETQYF. The chain combines TRBV20-1 with TRBJ2-5; 8 bases map to TRBD2. V lost 1 base to trimming and J lost 4 bases; unmatched junction nucleotides: 8. From germline, CDR1 is DFQATT and CDR2 SNEGSKA (reference sequence). This CDR3 region has 15 residues.

This clonotype was detected only once. The V gene is TRBV12-3 or TRBV12-4, the J gene TRBJ2-5; D remains unclear. The CDR3 totals 11 residues. Trimming left V 6 bases short and J 7 bases short, with 9 bases between. This CDR3 is CASSPSATQYF. The CDR3 nucleotides read TGTGCCAGCAGCCCCTCTGCGACCCAGTACTTC.

This rearrangement joins TRBV2 to TRBJ2-7; the D gene is possibly TRBD1 (6 bases). With 5 bases removed from V and 4 bases from J, the gap between germline ends came to 12 bases. CDR1 is SNHLY and CDR2 is FYNNEI in the germline V gene. The CDR3 is 13 amino acids. The DNA of the CDR3 is TGTGCCAGCAGTATTACAGGGATTTACGAGCAGTACGTC. It specifies CASSITGIYEQYV.

This chain uses TRBV3-1 with TRBJ2-7; D is undetermined. V was trimmed by 1 base and J by 7 bases, leaving 14 bases between them. The CDR3 totals 14 residues. Germline CDR1 is LGHDT and CDR2 is YNNKEL (reference sequence). The CDR3 DNA reads TGTGCCAGCAGCCAAGTGGGCCTCCAAACGGAGCAGTACTTC. Protein: CASSQVGLQTEQYF.

The V and J genes are TRBV29-1 and TRBJ2-3; D might be TRBD2 (5 bases). The CDR3 length is 14 residues. Germline CDR1 is SQVTM and CDR2 is ANQGSEA. Trimming removed 4 bases at V and 0 bases at J, with 11 bases between. CDR3 region: CSVASGTSTDTQYF. The CDR3 bases are TGCAGCGTTGCAAGCGGCACTAGCACAGATACGCAGTATTTT.

The chain uses TRBV30 and TRBJ2-3; 14 bases line up with TRBD2. Per germline, CDR1 GTSNPN and CDR2 SVGIG (reference sequence). The V and J ends lost 2 bases and 5 bases, in that order; junction bases with no gene match: 9. The CDR3 extends over 17 amino acids. CDR3 amino acids: CAWSTGTSGGGVDTQYF. The CDR3 DNA follows: TGTGCCTGGAGTACCGGGACTAGCGGGGGTGGTGTAGATACGCAGTATTTT.

This chain joins TRBV18 and TRBJ1-2; D is ambiguous. The ends were cut back, 3 bases at V and 6 bases at J, with 11 bases in the middle. The length of the CDR3 is 13 residues. The germline CDR1 and CDR2 sequences are KGHSH and LQKENI. The CDR3 DNA reads as TGTGCCAGCTCACCCGAGGTAGGGCATGGCTACACCTTC. The encoded protein is CASSPEVGHGYTF.

This chain uses TRBV5-4 with TRBJ2-5, with D perhaps matching TRBD1 or TRBD2 (5 bases each). Between the trimmed V and J ends, which lost 4 bases and 5 bases, there was a span of 15 bases. The CDR3 covers 14 residues. Germline V gene data show CDR1 as SGHNT and CDR2 as YYREEE (reference sequence). CDR3: CASSPGTDPETQYF. In DNA, the CDR3 is TGTGCCAGCAGCCCCGGGACGGACCCGGAGACCCAGTACTTC.

This sequence joins TRBV7-2 and TRBJ2-1; 11 positions match TRBD2. Per germline, CDR1 SGHTA and CDR2 FQGNSA. V shed 1 base and J 7 bases; nucleotides not matched to a gene: 6. This CDR3 spans 16 amino acids. The CDR3 region has the DNA TGTGCCAGCAGCTTAGTTGGGCTAGCGGGGGGTAATGAGCAGTTCTTC. Translation gives CASSLVGLAGGNEQFF.

The chain is built from TRBV3-1 and TRBJ2-1, with no clear D. Per germline, CDR1 LGHDT and CDR2 YNNKEL (reference sequence). The CDR3 sequence is 13 residues long. Trimming removed 2 bases from V and 2 bases from J, with 4 bases in between. The DNA of the CDR3 is TGTGCCAGCAGCCAACTAGCCTACAATGAGCAGTTCTTC. Its protein product is CASSQLAYNEQFF.

V usage is TRBV7-9 and J usage is TRBJ1-6, with a possible D match to TRBD1 (5 bases). The CDR3 length is 18 residues. Germline V gives CDR1 SEHNR, CDR2 FQNEAQ (reference sequence). Trimming left V 5 bases short and J 7 bases short, with 24 bases between. The CDR3 sequence: CASSPLVGERGENSPLHF. CDR3 nucleotides: TGTGCCAGCAGCCCGCTAGTGGGGGAAAGAGGAGAGAATTCACCCCTCCACTTT.

The CDR3 here is CAISEGQETQYF. CDR3 bases: TGTGCCATCAGTGAGGGGCAAGAGACCCAGTACTTC. The rearrangement joins TRBV10-3 to TRBJ2-5; D gene uncertain. The CDR3 sequence is 12 residues long. Germline V gene sequence: CDR1 ENHRY, CDR2 SYGVKD. V lost 2 bases to trimming and J lost 2 bases, with 3 bases between them.

The gene calls are TRBV6-5 and TRBJ2-2, with 9 bases aligning to TRBD1. This CDR3 is 15 amino acids long. V shed 5 bases and J 2 bases; nucleotides not matched to a gene: 3. Germline CDR1 and CDR2: MNHEY and SVGAGI. The CDR3 protein is CASSRQGGNTGELFF. CDR3 DNA: TGTGCCAGCAGTAGACAGGGGGGAAACACCGGGGAGCTGTTTTTT.

This clonotype was recorded once. V gene TRBV25-1 combines with J gene TRBJ2-5; D is possibly TRBD1 (5 bases). Germline V gene data show CDR1 as MGHDK and CDR2 as SYGVNS. This CDR3 has 14 residues. Between the trimmed V and J ends, which lost 3 bases and 5 bases, there was a span of 13 bases. The CDR3 region is CASSESREGETQYF. CDR3 bases: TGTGCCAGCAGTGAGTCCAGGGAAGGGGAGACCCAGTACTTC. The complete variable domain, with remaining parts taken from reference TRBV25-1 and TRBJ2-5, reads EADIYQTPRYLVIGTGKKITLECSQTMGHDKMYWYQQDPGMELHLIHYSYGVNSTEKGDLSSESTVSRIRTEHFPLTLESARPSHTSQYLCASSESREGETQYFGPGTRLLVL.

J is TRBJ1-5 and V is TRBV6-6; no clear D gene. The CDR3 totals 14 residues. Germline V gene lookup returns CDR1 MNHNY and CDR2 SVGAGI (reference sequence). V lost 0 bases, J lost 5 bases, and 8 bases lay in between. CDR3 residues: CASSYSTADQPQHF. In DNA, the CDR3 is TGTGCCAGCAGTTACTCAACAGCGGATCAGCCCCAGCATTTT.

This chain uses TRBV5-1 with TRBJ2-7, with a possible D match to TRBD1 (6 bases). CDR1 and CDR2 from the germline V gene are SGHRS and YFSETQ. With 0 bases removed from V and 3 bases from J, the gap between germline ends came to 13 bases. The CDR3 consists of 15 residues. The CDR3 DNA follows: TGCGCCAGCAGCTTGGTACAGGGCGTCCTCTACGAGCAGTACTTC. Translating it yields CASSLVQGVLYEQYF.